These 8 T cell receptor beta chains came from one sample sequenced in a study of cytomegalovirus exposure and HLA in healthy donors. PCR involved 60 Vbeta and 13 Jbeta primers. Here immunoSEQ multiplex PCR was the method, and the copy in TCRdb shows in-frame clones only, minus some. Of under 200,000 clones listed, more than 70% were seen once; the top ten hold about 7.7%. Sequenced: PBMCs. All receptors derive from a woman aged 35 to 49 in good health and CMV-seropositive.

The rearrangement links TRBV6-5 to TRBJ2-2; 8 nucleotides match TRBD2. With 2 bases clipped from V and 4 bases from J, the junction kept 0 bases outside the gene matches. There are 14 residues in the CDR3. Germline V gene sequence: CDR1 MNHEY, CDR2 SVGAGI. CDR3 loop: CASSYGTSTGELFF. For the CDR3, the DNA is TGTGCCAGCAGTTACGGGACTAGCACCGGGGAGCTGTTTTTT.

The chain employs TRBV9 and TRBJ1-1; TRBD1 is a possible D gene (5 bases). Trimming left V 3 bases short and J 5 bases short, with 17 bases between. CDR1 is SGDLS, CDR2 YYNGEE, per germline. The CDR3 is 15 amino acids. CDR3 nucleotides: TGTGCCAGCAGCGCGCACCGCGGGGGGAGGACTGAAGCTTTCTTT. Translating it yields CASSAHRGGRTEAFF.

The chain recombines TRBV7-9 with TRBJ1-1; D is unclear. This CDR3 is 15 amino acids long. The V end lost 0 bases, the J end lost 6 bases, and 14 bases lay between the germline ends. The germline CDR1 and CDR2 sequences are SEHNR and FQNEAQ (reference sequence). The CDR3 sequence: CASSLALADLSEAFF. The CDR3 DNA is TGTGCCAGCAGCTTAGCGTTGGCAGATCTGTCTGAAGCTTTCTTT.

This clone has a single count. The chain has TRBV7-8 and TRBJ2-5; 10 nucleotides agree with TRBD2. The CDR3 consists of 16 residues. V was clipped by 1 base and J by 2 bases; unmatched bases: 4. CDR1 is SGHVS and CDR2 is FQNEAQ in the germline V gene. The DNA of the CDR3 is TGTGCCAGCAGCTTAGGTAGAGCGGGAGGGCAAGAGACCCAGTACTTC. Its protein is CASSLGRAGGQETQYF.

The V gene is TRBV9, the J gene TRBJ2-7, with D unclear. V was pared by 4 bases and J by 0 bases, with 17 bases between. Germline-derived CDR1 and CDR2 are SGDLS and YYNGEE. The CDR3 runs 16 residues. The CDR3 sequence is CASSPEARLSSYEQYF. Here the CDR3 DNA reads TGTGCCAGCAGCCCAGAAGCTAGACTTAGCTCCTACGAGCAGTACTTC.

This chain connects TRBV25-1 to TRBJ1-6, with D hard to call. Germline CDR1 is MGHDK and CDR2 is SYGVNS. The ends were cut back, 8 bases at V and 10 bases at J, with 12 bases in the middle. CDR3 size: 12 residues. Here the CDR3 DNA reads TGTGCCAGCCGACAATTGTCGTCACCCCTCCACTTT. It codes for CASRQLSSPLHF.

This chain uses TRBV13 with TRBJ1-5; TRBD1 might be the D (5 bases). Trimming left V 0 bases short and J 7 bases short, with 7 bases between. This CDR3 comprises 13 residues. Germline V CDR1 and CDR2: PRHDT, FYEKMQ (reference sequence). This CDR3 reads CASSLGRGQPQHF. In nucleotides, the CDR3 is TGTGCCAGCAGCTTAGGCCGGGGGCAGCCCCAGCATTTT.

The CDR3 here is CASSLATGELFF. The CDR3 DNA is TGTGCCAGCAGCCTTGCGACCGGGGAGCTGTTTTTT. The J gene is TRBJ2-2, the V gene TRBV7-2; D unresolved. CDR3 length equals 12 residues. From germline, CDR1 is SGHTA and CDR2 FQGNSA. Trimming pared 5 bases from V and 5 bases from J, leaving 6 bases between.